The rows below give T cell receptor beta chains drawn from one sample of a study of CD8 T cells in Susac syndrome. Each CDR3 protein is one row after TCRdb ran MiXCR on the immunoSEQ multiplex PCR reads. The data show about 150,000 distinct CDR3 sequences, around 95% seen once. Sequences were obtained from CD4+ T cells from PBMCs. These receptors were taken from a human donor with Susac syndrome. Both conserved end residues are part of each CDR3. D genes are given only for firm matches. The size entry is marked missing in some rows and otherwise reads once, few, many or a size class.

d_call: TRBD2; clone_size: -; v_call: TRBV10-2; j_call: TRBJ2-2; cdr3_aa: CASSGAGGNTGELFF; cdr3_nt: TGCGCCAGCAGCGGAGCGGGGGGGAACACCGGGGAGCTGTTTTTT
d_call: TRBD1; clone_size: -; v_call: TRBV28; j_call: TRBJ2-1; cdr3_aa: CASSPWTGYYNEQFF; cdr3_nt: TGTGCCAGCAGTCCCTGGACAGGGTACTACAATGAGCAGTTCTTC
d_call: TRBD1; clone_size: -; v_call: TRBV4-1; j_call: TRBJ2-1; cdr3_aa: CASSQASDRVYNEQFF; cdr3_nt: TGCGCCAGCAGCCAAGCTTCGGACAGGGTCTACAATGAGCAGTTCTTC
d_call: -; clone_size: -; v_call: TRBV6-6; j_call: TRBJ2-7; cdr3_aa: CASSQMGSDRTEQYF; cdr3_nt: TGTGCCAGCAGCCAAATGGGGTCAGATAGGACTGAGCAGTACTTC
d_call: -; clone_size: -; v_call: TRBV2; j_call: TRBJ2-1; cdr3_aa: CASSATSYNEQFF; cdr3_nt: TGTGCCAGCAGTGCAACTAGCTACAATGAGCAGTTCTTC
d_call: -; clone_size: few; v_call: TRBV11-2; j_call: TRBJ2-3; cdr3_aa: CASSLAGSDTQYF; cdr3_nt: TGTGCCAGCAGCTTAGCTGGGTCGGATACGCAGTATTTT
d_call: -; clone_size: -; v_call: TRBV27; j_call: TRBJ2-1; cdr3_aa: CASSLRTSGGDEQFF; cdr3_nt: TGTGCCAGCAGTTTAAGGACATCAGGCGGCGATGAGCAGTTCTTC
d_call: -; clone_size: -; v_call: TRBV4-1; j_call: TRBJ2-7; cdr3_aa: CASSQSGGTLPFSEQYF; cdr3_nt: TGCGCCAGCAGCCAATCTGGGGGCACGCTTCCCTTCAGCGAGCAGTACTTC
d_call: -; clone_size: -; v_call: TRBV2; j_call: TRBJ2-7; cdr3_aa: CASSGLSYEQYF; cdr3_nt: TGTGCCAGCAGTGGGCTCTCCTACGAGCAGTACTTC
d_call: -; clone_size: -; v_call: TRBV20-1; j_call: TRBJ1-1; cdr3_aa: CSARKRLQGNTEAFF; cdr3_nt: TGCAGTGCTAGGAAACGACTTCAGGGGAACACTGAAGCTTTCTTT
d_call: -; clone_size: once; v_call: TRBV5-4; j_call: TRBJ2-6; cdr3_aa: CASSLGGGNGANVLTF; cdr3_nt: TGTGCCAGCAGCTTGGGGGGAGGCAATGGGGCCAACGTCCTGACTTTC
d_call: -; clone_size: once; v_call: TRBV3-1; j_call: TRBJ1-1; cdr3_aa: CASSQVVEATEAFF; cdr3_nt: TGTGCCAGCAGCCAAGTCGTCGAGGCCACTGAAGCTTTCTTT
d_call: -; clone_size: -; v_call: TRBV9; j_call: TRBJ1-2; cdr3_aa: CASSVDEGLDGYTF; cdr3_nt: TGTGCCAGCAGCGTAGATGAGGGACTGGATGGCTACACCTTC
d_call: -; clone_size: -; v_call: TRBV7-2; j_call: TRBJ2-1; cdr3_aa: CASSPPGAARTYNEQFF; cdr3_nt: TGTGCCAGCAGCCCCCCCGGCGCAGCCCGAACCTACAATGAGCAGTTCTTC
d_call: -; clone_size: -; v_call: TRBV20-1; j_call: TRBJ1-1; cdr3_aa: CSTRLNPEAFF; cdr3_nt: TGCAGCACCCGCTTGAACCCTGAAGCTTTCTTT
d_call: -; clone_size: -; v_call: TRBV29-1; j_call: TRBJ2-1; cdr3_aa: CSVGYGDIAPYNEQFF; cdr3_nt: TGCAGCGTTGGGTATGGGGACATTGCACCTTACAATGAGCAGTTCTTC
d_call: -; clone_size: -; v_call: TRBV2; j_call: TRBJ1-1; cdr3_aa: CASSAKQERAEAFF; cdr3_nt: TGTGCCAGCAGCGCAAAACAGGAGCGGGCTGAAGCTTTCTTT
d_call: -; clone_size: -; v_call: TRBV2; j_call: TRBJ2-1; cdr3_aa: CASRIAGGGQFF; cdr3_nt: TGTGCGAGCAGAATAGCCGGCGGAGGACAGTTCTTC
d_call: TRBD2; clone_size: -; v_call: TRBV14; j_call: TRBJ2-1; cdr3_aa: CASSQAPTFLAGPNNEQFF; cdr3_nt: TGTGCCAGCAGCCAAGCACCTACATTCTTAGCGGGACCTAACAATGAGCAGTTCTTC
d_call: -; clone_size: -; v_call: TRBV13; j_call: TRBJ2-7; cdr3_aa: CASSARSSGSYEQYF; cdr3_nt: TGTGCCAGCAGCGCCCGCTCAAGCGGGTCCTACGAGCAGTACTTC
d_call: TRBD2; clone_size: -; v_call: TRBV10-3; j_call: TRBJ2-3; cdr3_aa: CAISEPGGKDTQYF; cdr3_nt: TGTGCCATCAGTGAACCGGGGGGAAAAGATACGCAGTATTTT
d_call: TRBD1; clone_size: -; v_call: TRBV20-1; j_call: TRBJ1-2; cdr3_aa: CSHQGDYGYTF; cdr3_nt: TGCAGTCATCAGGGGGACTATGGCTACACCTTC
d_call: TRBD1; clone_size: -; v_call: TRBV20-1; j_call: TRBJ1-5; cdr3_aa: CSAREGQGNQPQHF; cdr3_nt: TGCAGTGCTAGAGAAGGACAGGGGAATCAGCCCCAGCATTTT
d_call: -; clone_size: -; v_call: TRBV28; j_call: TRBJ1-5; cdr3_aa: CASTGRGNQPQHF; cdr3_nt: TGTGCCAGCACGGGGAGGGGAAATCAGCCCCAGCATTTT
d_call: -; clone_size: -; v_call: TRBV12-3/TRBV12-4; j_call: TRBJ2-7; cdr3_aa: CASSFLSEQYF; cdr3_nt: TGTGCCAGCAGTTTCCTAAGCGAGCAGTACTTC
d_call: -; clone_size: -; v_call: TRBV12-3/TRBV12-4; j_call: TRBJ2-7; cdr3_aa: CASSSYGADTTSLEQYF; cdr3_nt: TGTGCCAGCAGCTCCTATGGTGCCGATACTACTAGCCTTGAGCAGTACTTC
d_call: TRBD2; clone_size: -; v_call: TRBV3-1; j_call: TRBJ2-5; cdr3_aa: CASSQRREVETQYF; cdr3_nt: TGTGCCAGCAGCCAACGGCGGGAGGTTGAGACCCAGTACTTC
d_call: TRBD2; clone_size: -; v_call: TRBV7-2; j_call: TRBJ2-7; cdr3_aa: CASSEGLARYEQYF; cdr3_nt: TGTGCCAGCAGCGAGGGACTAGCCCGGTACGAGCAGTACTTC
d_call: -; clone_size: -; v_call: TRBV12-3/TRBV12-4; j_call: TRBJ2-3; cdr3_aa: CASSGAAERGRPDTQYF; cdr3_nt: TGTGCCAGTTCGGGGGCGGCGGAGCGAGGTAGACCAGATACGCAGTATTTT
d_call: TRBD1; clone_size: -; v_call: TRBV7-9; j_call: TRBJ1-2; cdr3_aa: CASSLTGVDYGYTF; cdr3_nt: TGTGCCAGCAGCTTGACAGGGGTAGACTATGGCTACACCTTC
d_call: TRBD1; clone_size: -; v_call: TRBV28; j_call: TRBJ1-5; cdr3_aa: CASSLSGTGNQPQHF; cdr3_nt: TGTGCCAGCAGTTTATCGGGGACAGGCAATCAGCCCCAGCATTTT
d_call: -; clone_size: -; v_call: TRBV6-6; j_call: TRBJ2-3; cdr3_aa: CASRPSGASTDTQYF; cdr3_nt: TGTGCCAGCAGGCCGAGCGGAGCTAGCACAGATACGCAGTATTTT
d_call: -; clone_size: -; v_call: TRBV20-1; j_call: TRBJ2-1; cdr3_aa: CSARSRVREQFF; cdr3_nt: TGCAGTGCAAGATCCAGGGTCCGTGAGCAGTTCTTC
d_call: TRBD1; clone_size: -; v_call: TRBV2; j_call: TRBJ1-5; cdr3_aa: CASRGDSSNQPQHF; cdr3_nt: TGTGCCAGCAGGGGGGACAGTTCCAATCAGCCCCAGCATTTT
d_call: -; clone_size: -; v_call: TRBV9; j_call: TRBJ1-2; cdr3_aa: CASSVVQGPTYGYTF; cdr3_nt: TGTGCCAGCAGCGTAGTCCAGGGTCCCACCTATGGCTACACCTTC
d_call: TRBD2; clone_size: -; v_call: TRBV20-1; j_call: TRBJ2-1; cdr3_aa: CSASDFRTSGSYNEQFF; cdr3_nt: TGCAGTGCTAGTGACTTTAGGACTAGCGGGTCCTACAATGAGCAGTTCTTC
d_call: -; clone_size: -; v_call: TRBV18; j_call: TRBJ1-1; cdr3_aa: CATSDRPNTEAFF; cdr3_nt: TGTGCCACCTCAGACAGGCCGAACACTGAAGCTTTCTTT